The T cell receptor beta chain under discussion was sequenced for a study of PD-1 blockade in classical Hodgkin lymphoma (dated by TCRdb to the early 2020s). Background for the entire study: Nivolumab dosing was 3 mg/kg intravenously every 2 weeks, continuing until either disease progression or unacceptable toxicity. The study used CyTOF and TCR beta sequencing to define a peripheral blood immune signature of response to PD-1 blockade in classical Hodgkin lymphoma.

The Qiagen DNeasy kit was used to extract genomic DNA both from unsorted PBMCs and from the negatively selected CD4+ and CD8+ fractions. Amplification of TCR beta CDR3 regions was done by immunoSEQ multiplex PCR with primers that anneal to V and J segments. Amplification bias was minimized using a synthetic immune receptor repertoire, and residual bias was removed computationally after sequencing. For the original study's pipeline: Repertoire diversity was quantified as the Shannon entropy index using custom Python scripts. The unsorted, CD4+ and CD8+ repertoires were each analyzed separately, with the exception of combined analyses, where CD4+ and CD8+ sequences were merged in silico. A clone counted as expanded when the clone's frequency after treatment rose at least 2-fold relative to C1D1, and clones undetected at baseline were given a pseudocount of 0.5. Singleton clones were defined as clones with 0 or 1 copy at C1D1, and non-singleton clones were defined as clones with 2 or more copies. Clones expanded in unsorted samples were annotated as CD4+, CD8+ or unknown by matching protein sequences in sorted samples from the same patient. Diversity changes from C1D1 to C4D1 were tested in paired samples using Wilcoxon tests. This is the immuneACCESS table as TCRdb keeps it, with only in-frame sequences that have V and J called. A part of the clones is gone; compared with another copy, unresolved V genes explain less than half, and the rest is unexplained. V and J calls and clone size are copied from that table; D and trimming were computed from the DNA. The table for this sample lists some 96,000 clones; roughly 92% of them were counted only once. Jointly, the top ten make up roughly 2.8% of the sample.

Summary of the overall study and its limitations: Baseline diversity similar to that of newly diagnosed patients was observed in trial patients achieving complete response, whereas significantly lower diversity was observed in partial responders and progressors. CD4+ but not CD8+ TCR diversity rose significantly by C4D1 (p=0.0027 vs p=0.16), most apparent in complete responders (p=0.02). Patients starting nivolumab less than 1 year after ASCT had lower diversity and were excluded from later analyses to avoid confounding by immune reconstitution. Only a single clinical trial cohort was studied, and what caused the repertoire differences, possibly disease activity or prior therapy, remained undefined. Baseline TCR diversity was reported to be lower in newly diagnosed patients than in healthy donors and to be lower still in relapsed/refractory patients.

The CDR3 measures 13 amino acids from cysteine to phenylalanine. Kept here is only the CDR3 DNA, which spans 39 bases and is read in frame from base 1. V drops 5 bases and J drops 5 bases, leaving 13 bases in between. CDR1 and CDR2 were assigned from the germline V gene (reference sequence) as MNHEY and SMNVEV. The intended sense of this specimen's time point label: cycle 1 day 1 (C1D1), immediately before nivolumab initiation. Every trial patient had relapsed after autologous stem cell transplantation, and cohorts A, B and C differed in prior brentuximab vedotin exposure. The trial cohort comprised some 60 patients with relapsed/refractory classical Hodgkin lymphoma whose best overall responses were complete response, partial response or progressive disease. Trial patients were treated with single-agent nivolumab in the multi-cohort phase II CheckMate 205 trial. An independent review committee assessed best overall response using the 2007 International Working Group response criteria. Trial PBMCs were collected just before the start of nivolumab (C1D1) and during therapy at cycle 2 day 1 and cycle 4 day 1. Peripheral blood was collected in 8 mL Vacutainer Cell Preparation Tubes, from which PBMCs were isolated by centrifugation and then cryopreserved.

With respect to this clone: This receptor's antigen is unknown. No much larger clonotype is one base removed from it; base qualities were not supplied.

The sequence was obtained from a human donor with classical Hodgkin lymphoma. Sequenced here: peripheral blood mononuclear cells (PBMCs), sampled at baseline. The rearranged segments are TRBV27 and TRBJ2-7; the D call is possibly TRBD1 or TRBD2, each sharing 5 bases. The CDR3 in this case is CASSHGRGDEQYF. The nucleotide sequence reads as follows: TGTGCCAGCAGTCATGGTCGGGGCGACGAGCAGTACTTC.